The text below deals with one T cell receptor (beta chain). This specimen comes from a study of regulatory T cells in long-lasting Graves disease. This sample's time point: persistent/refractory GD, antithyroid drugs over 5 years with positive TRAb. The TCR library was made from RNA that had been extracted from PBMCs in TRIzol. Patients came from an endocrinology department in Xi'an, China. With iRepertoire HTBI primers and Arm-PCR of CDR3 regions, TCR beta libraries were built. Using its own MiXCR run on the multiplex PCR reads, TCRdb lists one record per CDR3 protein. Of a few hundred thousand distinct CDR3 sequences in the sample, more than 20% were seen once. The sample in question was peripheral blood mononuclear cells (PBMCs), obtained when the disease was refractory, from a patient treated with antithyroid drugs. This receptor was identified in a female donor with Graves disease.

CDR3 loop: CASSPGTGGTSGEAFF. DNA of the CDR3: TGTGCCAGTAGTCCAGGGACAGGGGGCACAAGTGGTGAAGCTTTCTTT. The genes are TRBV19 and TRBJ1-1, with TRBD1 matching 12 bases. This CDR3 has 16 residues. In germline, CDR1 is LNHDA, CDR2 SQIVND (reference sequence). V gave up 5 bases and J gave up 7 bases; unmatched junction bases: 11.